Below, 10 T cell receptor beta chains from the same sample are listed, as sequenced in a study of technical replicates of blood from a handful of donors. This table comes from immunoSEQ multiplex PCR, and its TCRdb copy is limited to in-frame clones, with some not included. The sample shows around 80,000 clones, around 94% of them seen only once. The source material was T cells isolated from PBMCs. The receptors come from a human donor in good health.

The chain uses TRBV19 and TRBJ2-4, with D possibly being TRBD1 (6 bases). The V end was cut by 8 bases, the J end by 3 bases, with 20 bases between. CDR1 and CDR2 from the germline V gene are LNHDA and SQIVND (reference sequence). This CDR3 spans 16 amino acids. The CDR3 protein is CASARRGGDGKNIQYF. As DNA, the CDR3 is TGTGCCAGTGCCAGACGAGGGGGAGACGGCAAAAACATTCAGTACTTC.

This rearrangement joins TRBV9 to TRBJ2-7; D is uncertain. The CDR3 sequence is 15 residues long. The V end was cut by 3 bases, the J end by 5 bases, with 18 bases between. The germline CDR1 and CDR2 sequences are SGDLS and YYNGEE. This CDR3 is CASSGIGVRNDEQYF. The CDR3 DNA is TGTGCCAGCAGCGGGATCGGAGTAAGGAATGACGAGCAGTACTTC.

V usage is TRBV19 and J usage is TRBJ1-2; D is unclear. Germline V gene data show CDR1 as LNHDA and CDR2 as SQIVND (reference sequence). The CDR3 is 14 amino acids. Trimming removed 5 bases from V and 2 bases from J, with 12 bases in between. CDR3 sequence reads: CASSPPDTNYGYTF. The CDR3 bases are TGTGCCAGTAGTCCTCCCGATACAAACTATGGCTACACCTTC.

This clone was seen once. The chain carries TRBV7-9 and TRBJ1-1; TRBD1 aligns across 8 bases. V trimming: 5 bases; J trimming: 8 bases; junction bases outside the gene matches: 4. The CDR3 runs 12 residues. In germline, CDR1 is SEHNR, CDR2 FQNEAQ (reference sequence). The chain's CDR3 is CASSLDRGEAFF. Here the CDR3 DNA reads TGTGCCAGCAGCCTCGACAGGGGCGAAGCTTTCTTT.

The rearrangement links TRBV5-4 to TRBJ2-1, with 8 bases aligning to TRBD2. The CDR3 runs 15 residues. The germline V gene encodes CDR1 SGHNT and CDR2 YYREEE (reference sequence). Trimming cost V 0 bases and J 10 bases; bases outside gene matches: 9. The CDR3 protein is CASSLATGLAIEQFF. In DNA, the CDR3 is TGTGCCAGCAGCTTGGCCACAGGACTAGCTATAGAGCAGTTCTTC.

V is TRBV6-1 and J is TRBJ1-2; the D gene is possibly TRBD1 (6 bases). V lost 1 base and J 8 bases, leaving 11 bases between the germline ends. The CDR3 loop spans 13 amino acids. The germline gives CDR1 MNHNS, CDR2 SASEGT. CDR3 protein: CASSEGQGYGYTF. DNA of the CDR3: TGTGCCAGCAGTGAAGGGCAGGGGTACGGCTACACCTTC.

The J gene is TRBJ1-2, the V gene TRBV27; TRBD1 matches at 7 bases. The germline gives CDR1 MNHEY, CDR2 SMNVEV (reference sequence). CDR3 length: 15 amino acids. Losses at the gene ends were 6 bases for V and 0 bases for J; bases not matched to a gene: 7. This chain's CDR3 is CASRRDSSANYGYTF. CDR3 sequence (DNA): TGTGCCAGCAGGCGGGACAGTTCAGCTAACTATGGCTACACCTTC.

The gene calls are TRBV4-1 and TRBJ2-4; D perhaps matches TRBD2 (6 bases). Germline V gives CDR1 MGHRA, CDR2 YSYEKL. The CDR3 is made up of 17 amino acids. V gave up 0 bases and J gave up 1 base, with 13 bases separating them. The CDR3 loop is CASSQEGGLGAKNIQYF. CDR3 coding DNA: TGCGCCAGCAGCCAAGAAGGAGGGTTGGGGGCCAAAAACATTCAGTACTTC.

This chain links TRBV11-1 with TRBJ2-5, with TRBD1 matching 7 bases. CDR1 SGHAT and CDR2 FQDESV come from the germline V gene (reference sequence). The length of the CDR3 is 16 residues. With V trimmed by 5 bases and J by 5 bases, 14 bases remained unmatched. In DNA form, the CDR3 reads TGTGCCAGCAGCGATGGCCCTACAGGGGCCCGGGAGACCCAGTACTTC. It specifies CASSDGPTGARETQYF.

V and J are TRBV6-5 and TRBJ2-1, with no clear D. The CDR3 runs to 15 residues. The V end lost 0 bases, the J end lost 9 bases, and 15 bases lay between the germline ends. Germline V gives CDR1 MNHEY, CDR2 SVGAGI. CDR3 sequence (DNA): TGTGCCAGCAGTTACTCTGTAGAGGCTGTGGGTGAGCAGTTCTTC. Its protein product is CASSYSVEAVGEQFF.